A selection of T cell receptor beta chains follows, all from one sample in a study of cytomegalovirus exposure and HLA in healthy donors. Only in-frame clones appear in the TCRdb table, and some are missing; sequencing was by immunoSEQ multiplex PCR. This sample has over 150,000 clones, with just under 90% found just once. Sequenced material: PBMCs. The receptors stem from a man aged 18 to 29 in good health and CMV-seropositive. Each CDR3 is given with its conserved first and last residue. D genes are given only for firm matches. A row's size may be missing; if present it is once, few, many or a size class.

cdr3_nt: TGCGCCAGCAGCCTATCCGGGGGTACTGAAGCTTTCTTT; cdr3_aa: CASSLSGGTEAFF; clone_size: .; v_call: TRBV5-1; d_call: .; j_call: TRBJ1-1
cdr3_nt: TGTGCCAGCAGCCAAGGTTCGGTAGCGGGAGGTGTCTCCTACGAGCAGTACTTC; cdr3_aa: CASSQGSVAGGVSYEQYF; clone_size: .; v_call: TRBV14; d_call: TRBD2; j_call: TRBJ2-7
cdr3_nt: TGTGCCAGCAGTGATAATTGGACAGGGGGGCGGAGTACGCAGTATTTT; cdr3_aa: CASSDNWTGGRSTQYF; clone_size: .; v_call: TRBV6-1; d_call: TRBD1; j_call: TRBJ2-3
cdr3_nt: TGTGCCATCGGGACTAGCGGGAGTATTGAGCAGTTCTTC; cdr3_aa: CAIGTSGSIEQFF; clone_size: .; v_call: TRBV19; d_call: TRBD2; j_call: TRBJ2-1
cdr3_nt: TGCAGCGTTTGGACAGGGACGAACACCGGGGAGCTGTTTTTT; cdr3_aa: CSVWTGTNTGELFF; clone_size: .; v_call: TRBV29-1; d_call: TRBD1; j_call: TRBJ2-2
cdr3_nt: TGTGCCAGTAGTATAGATGGCCGGGCGGCAGGGAGAAACACCATATATTTT; cdr3_aa: CASSIDGRAAGRNTIYF; clone_size: .; v_call: TRBV19; d_call: .; j_call: TRBJ1-3
cdr3_nt: TGTGCCAGCACCTCGACTAGCGGCCGCACAGATACGCAGTATTTT; cdr3_aa: CASTSTSGRTDTQYF; clone_size: .; v_call: TRBV9; d_call: TRBD2; j_call: TRBJ2-3
cdr3_nt: TGTGCCAGCAGCCGGGGACTTACTAGCACAGATACGCAGTATTTT; cdr3_aa: CASSRGLTSTDTQYF; clone_size: .; v_call: TRBV5-6; d_call: .; j_call: TRBJ2-3
cdr3_nt: TGCAGCGTTGAAGGTTCACAGGGTCCCAAATACAATGAGCAGTTCTTC; cdr3_aa: CSVEGSQGPKYNEQFF; clone_size: .; v_call: TRBV29-1; d_call: .; j_call: TRBJ2-1
cdr3_nt: TGCGCCAGCAGCCCCGGGACAGGGGTCTACGAGCAGTACTTC; cdr3_aa: CASSPGTGVYEQYF; clone_size: .; v_call: TRBV5-1; d_call: TRBD1; j_call: TRBJ2-7
cdr3_nt: TGTGCCACCAGCAGGGCGGGACTTATCTACGAGCAGTACTTC; cdr3_aa: CATSRAGLIYEQYF; clone_size: .; v_call: TRBV15; d_call: .; j_call: TRBJ2-7
cdr3_nt: TGTGCCAGCAGCATGGGACAGGTCGTATATGGCTACACCTTC; cdr3_aa: CASSMGQVVYGYTF; clone_size: .; v_call: TRBV5-6; d_call: TRBD1; j_call: TRBJ1-2
cdr3_nt: TGTGCCAGCAGTGGAGGGTATATGGCAAGCTATGAAGCTTTCTTT; cdr3_aa: CASSGGYMASYEAFF; clone_size: .; v_call: TRBV2; d_call: .; j_call: TRBJ1-1
cdr3_nt: TGTGCCAGCAGCTTAGATCAGTTCGAGCAGTACTTC; cdr3_aa: CASSLDQFEQYF; clone_size: .; v_call: TRBV7-2; d_call: .; j_call: TRBJ2-7
cdr3_nt: TGTGCCAGCAGTCCGGGGACTAGCTTCGGCGAGCAGTACTTC; cdr3_aa: CASSPGTSFGEQYF; clone_size: .; v_call: TRBV27; d_call: TRBD2; j_call: TRBJ2-7
cdr3_nt: TGTGCCAGCAGCTTGAGGGACAGGGGACCCACCGGGGAGCTGTTTTTT; cdr3_aa: CASSLRDRGPTGELFF; clone_size: .; v_call: TRBV5-4; d_call: TRBD1; j_call: TRBJ2-2
cdr3_nt: TGTGCCAGTAGTGTATCGGACAGAGCCAACTATGGCTACACCTTC; cdr3_aa: CASSVSDRANYGYTF; clone_size: .; v_call: TRBV19; d_call: .; j_call: TRBJ1-2
cdr3_nt: TGTGCCAGTAGTTTCCTGGACAGCCTCATAGCTAACTATGGCTACACCTTC; cdr3_aa: CASSFLDSLIANYGYTF; clone_size: few; v_call: TRBV19; d_call: .; j_call: TRBJ1-2
cdr3_nt: TGTGCCAGTAGTATAGGGACAGGCTTGAACTACAATGAGCAGTTCTTC; cdr3_aa: CASSIGTGLNYNEQFF; clone_size: .; v_call: TRBV19; d_call: TRBD1; j_call: TRBJ2-1
cdr3_nt: TGTGCCAGCACCAAGGGACAGGGGATCACAGATACGCAGTATTTT; cdr3_aa: CASTKGQGITDTQYF; clone_size: .; v_call: TRBV7-3; d_call: TRBD1; j_call: TRBJ2-3
cdr3_nt: TGCGCCAGCAGCCGACCAGCAGGGACACAAAATGAAAAACTGTTTTTT; cdr3_aa: CASSRPAGTQNEKLFF; clone_size: .; v_call: TRBV4-1; d_call: .; j_call: TRBJ1-4
cdr3_nt: TGTGCCAGCAGCTTAGGGCGACAGAACTATGGCTACACCTTC; cdr3_aa: CASSLGRQNYGYTF; clone_size: .; v_call: TRBV11-2; d_call: .; j_call: TRBJ1-2
cdr3_nt: TGTGCCAGCAGCTTAGGGACTAGCGCGGATACGCAGTATTTT; cdr3_aa: CASSLGTSADTQYF; clone_size: .; v_call: TRBV7-3; d_call: TRBD2; j_call: TRBJ2-3
cdr3_nt: TGTGCCAGCTCACCTACGGCAGGGGGCAGTGAGCAGTACTTC; cdr3_aa: CASSPTAGGSEQYF; clone_size: medium-sized; v_call: TRBV18; d_call: TRBD1; j_call: TRBJ2-7
cdr3_nt: TGTGCCAGCAGTGAAAATGGGGCGGTCAAGCTCACAGATACGCAGTATTTT; cdr3_aa: CASSENGAVKLTDTQYF; clone_size: .; v_call: TRBV6-1; d_call: .; j_call: TRBJ2-3
cdr3_nt: TGCGCCAGCAGTAGGACTAGCGGGAGGAAAGCTGAGCAGTTCTTC; cdr3_aa: CASSRTSGRKAEQFF; clone_size: .; v_call: TRBV5-1; d_call: TRBD2; j_call: TRBJ2-1
cdr3_nt: TGTGCCAGCAGACCAACTTTATCTGAAGCTTTCTTT; cdr3_aa: CASRPTLSEAFF; clone_size: once; v_call: TRBV28; d_call: .; j_call: TRBJ1-1
cdr3_nt: TGTGCCAGCAGGGCCCGGGGGGGGGACTACAATGAGCAGTTCTTC; cdr3_aa: CASRARGGDYNEQFF; clone_size: .; v_call: TRBV28; d_call: TRBD2; j_call: TRBJ2-1
cdr3_nt: TGTGCCAGCAGCCCCCGACAGAGCTCTGGAAACACCATATATTTT; cdr3_aa: CASSPRQSSGNTIYF; clone_size: .; v_call: TRBV9; d_call: .; j_call: TRBJ1-3
cdr3_nt: TGTGCCAGCAGGTTAGCGGGAGGGCCCGGCAATGAGCAGTTCTTC; cdr3_aa: CASRLAGGPGNEQFF; clone_size: .; v_call: TRBV13; d_call: TRBD2; j_call: TRBJ2-1
cdr3_nt: TGTGCCAGCAGTGAAGGCGACCGGAGTGGCTACACCTTC; cdr3_aa: CASSEGDRSGYTF; clone_size: .; v_call: TRBV25-1; d_call: .; j_call: TRBJ1-2
cdr3_nt: TGTGCCAGCAGCAACAACAGGGCCGCCTACGAGCAGTACTTC; cdr3_aa: CASSNNRAAYEQYF; clone_size: few; v_call: TRBV7-2; d_call: .; j_call: TRBJ2-7
cdr3_nt: TGTGCCAGCAGCTTGAATAGCGGGAGTATCCCAGATACGCAGTATTTT; cdr3_aa: CASSLNSGSIPDTQYF; clone_size: .; v_call: TRBV7-8; d_call: TRBD2; j_call: TRBJ2-3
cdr3_nt: TGCAGCGTTGGGACTAGCGGGAGTTTCTACAATGAGCAGTTCTTC; cdr3_aa: CSVGTSGSFYNEQFF; clone_size: .; v_call: TRBV29-1; d_call: TRBD2; j_call: TRBJ2-1
cdr3_nt: TGTGCCAGTAGACCCAGGGGCCGTAGCTCCTACAATGAGCAGTTCTTC; cdr3_aa: CASRPRGRSSYNEQFF; clone_size: .; v_call: TRBV19; d_call: .; j_call: TRBJ2-1
cdr3_nt: TGTGCCAGCAGTGAAAGAGCGGGTCTCGGCAATCAGCCCCAGCATTTT; cdr3_aa: CASSERAGLGNQPQHF; clone_size: .; v_call: TRBV2; d_call: .; j_call: TRBJ1-5
cdr3_nt: TGTGCCAGCAGGACTAGTCGAACCGGGGAGCTGTTTTTT; cdr3_aa: CASRTSRTGELFF; clone_size: .; v_call: TRBV14; d_call: .; j_call: TRBJ2-2
cdr3_nt: TGTGCCAGCACTAAATACGGGACAGGAAACTCCTACGAGCAGTACTTC; cdr3_aa: CASTKYGTGNSYEQYF; clone_size: .; v_call: TRBV28; d_call: TRBD1; j_call: TRBJ2-7
cdr3_nt: TGTGCCAGCAGTTCGACAAAATGGGGGGGTTACCGCGGGTCCTACGAGCAGTACTTC; cdr3_aa: CASSSTKWGGYRGSYEQYF; clone_size: .; v_call: TRBV28; d_call: TRBD2; j_call: TRBJ2-7
cdr3_nt: TGTGCCATCAAAGGGAGAGAGACCCAGTACTTC; cdr3_aa: CAIKGRETQYF; clone_size: .; v_call: TRBV10-3; d_call: .; j_call: TRBJ2-5
cdr3_nt: TGTGCCAGCAGCCCCTTAGCGGGTTTCAACACCGGGGAGCTGTTTTTT; cdr3_aa: CASSPLAGFNTGELFF; clone_size: .; v_call: TRBV14; d_call: TRBD2; j_call: TRBJ2-2